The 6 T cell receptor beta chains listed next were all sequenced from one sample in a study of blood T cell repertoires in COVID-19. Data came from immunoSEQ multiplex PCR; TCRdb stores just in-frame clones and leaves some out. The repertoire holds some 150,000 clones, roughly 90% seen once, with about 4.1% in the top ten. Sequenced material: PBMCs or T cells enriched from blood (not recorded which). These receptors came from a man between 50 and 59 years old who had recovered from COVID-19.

The CDR3 spells CAGVLAGAVHEQFF. CDR3 in DNA: TGTGCCGGGGTCCTAGCGGGGGCCGTACATGAGCAGTTCTTC. The chain combines TRBV7-9 with TRBJ2-1; 10 bases align to TRBD2. Germline CDR1 SEHNR, CDR2 FQNEAQ (reference sequence). V dropped 11 bases and J dropped 8; count of bases not matched to a gene: 12. The CDR3 sequence is 14 residues long.

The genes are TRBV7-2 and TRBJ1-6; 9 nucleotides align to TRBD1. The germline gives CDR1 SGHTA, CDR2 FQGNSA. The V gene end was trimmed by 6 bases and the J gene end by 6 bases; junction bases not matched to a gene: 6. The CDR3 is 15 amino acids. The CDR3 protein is CASRSRTGANSPLHF. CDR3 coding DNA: TGTGCCAGCAGGTCTCGGACAGGGGCTAATTCACCCCTCCACTTT.

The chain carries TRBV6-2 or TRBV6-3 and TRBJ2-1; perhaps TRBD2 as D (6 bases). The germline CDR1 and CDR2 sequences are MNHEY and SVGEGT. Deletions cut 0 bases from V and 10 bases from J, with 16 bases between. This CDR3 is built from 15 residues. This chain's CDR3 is CASSYSALALREQFF. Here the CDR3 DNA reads TGTGCCAGCAGTTACTCGGCCCTAGCGCTCAGGGAGCAGTTCTTC.

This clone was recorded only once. The CDR3 spells CASSQAYRGTNSYFNEKLFF. CDR3 nucleotides: TGTGCCAGCAGCCAGGCCTACAGGGGAACCAATTCCTACTTTAATGAAAAACTGTTTTTT. V gene TRBV14 combines with J gene TRBJ1-4; 7 nucleotides line up with TRBD1. Germline V lookup: CDR1 SGHDN, CDR2 FVKESK. V gave up 3 bases and J gave up 4 bases; unmatched junction bases: 20. This CDR3 is 20 amino acids long.

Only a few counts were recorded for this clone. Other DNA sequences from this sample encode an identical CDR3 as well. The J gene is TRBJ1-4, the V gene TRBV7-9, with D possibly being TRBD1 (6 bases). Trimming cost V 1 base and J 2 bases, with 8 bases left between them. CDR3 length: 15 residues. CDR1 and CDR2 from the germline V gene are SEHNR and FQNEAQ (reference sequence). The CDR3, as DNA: TGTGCCAGCAGCTTAGGGCAGGGGACTAATGAAAAACTGTTTTTT. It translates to CASSLGQGTNEKLFF.

CDR3 sequence: CASSNTGNGYTF. The CDR3 region has the DNA TGTGCCAGTAGTAACACAGGGAATGGCTACACCTTC. The chain joins TRBV19 to TRBJ1-2; D is perhaps TRBD1 (6 bases). CDR3 length: 12 amino acids. Germline CDR1 and CDR2: LNHDA and SQIVND (reference sequence). The V end was cut by 4 bases, the J end by 6 bases, with 9 bases between.